The 23 T cell receptor beta chains presented below share a single source sample, sequenced in a study of T cell responses to AZD1222 COVID-19 vaccine. TCRdb's table, derived via immunoSEQ multiplex PCR, lists solely in-frame clones and lacks some. The repertoire has approximately 150,000 clones, approximately 90% of them found once; the top ten carry about 1.5%. The sequences come from peripheral blood, collected on day 0 of AZD1222 vaccination. The receptors here all came from an adult in good health.

About this clone itself: The identical CDR3 is also encoded by other nucleotide sequences in the sample. The V call is TRBV28, the J call TRBJ1-2; 9 bases line up with TRBD1. CDR1 is MDHEN, CDR2 SYDVKM, per germline. CDR3 size: 15 residues. With V trimmed by 3 bases and J by 1 base, 3 bases remained unmatched. The CDR3 is CASSLGTGLNYGYTF. The CDR3 DNA sequence: TGTGCCAGCAGTTTGGGGACAGGGCTTAACTATGGCTACACCTTC.

This clone was seen just once. The V gene is TRBV29-1, the J gene TRBJ1-2, with a possible D match to TRBD1 (5 bases). Trimming stripped 3 bases from V and 2 bases from J, with 10 bases between. Germline V gene lookup returns CDR1 SQVTM and CDR2 ANQGSEA. CDR3 length equals 13 residues. The CDR3 nucleotides are TGCAGCGTTGACTTTGGGGGGAACTATGGCTACACCTTC. It is translated as CSVDFGGNYGYTF. Supplemented by reference TRBV29-1 and TRBJ1-2, the full variable domain reads SAVISQKPSRDICQRGTSLTIQCQVDSQVTMMFWYRQQPGQSLTLIATANQGSEATYESGFVIDKFPISRPNLTFSTLTVSNMSPEDSSIYLCSVDFGGNYGYTFGSGTRLTVV.

This clone was counted once. This chain joins TRBV7-8 and TRBJ2-7; 9 nucleotides agree with TRBD2. From germline, CDR1 is SGHVS and CDR2 FQNEAQ. The CDR3 extends over 15 amino acids. Trimming at V came to 1 base and at J to 2 bases, leaving 3 bases not matched to a gene. In nucleotides, the CDR3 is TGTGCCAGCAGCTTAGTCGCTAGCGGGACCTACGAGCAGTACTTC. The encoded protein is CASSLVASGTYEQYF.

The genes are TRBV4-3 and TRBJ1-2; weak D call: TRBD1 (5 bases). V lost 0 bases to trimming and J lost 4 bases, with 12 bases between them. This CDR3 comprises 15 residues. The V gene's germline CDR1 is LGHNA and CDR2 YSLEER. CDR3 region: CASSQDPPGSYGYTF. Here the CDR3 DNA reads TGCGCCAGCAGCCAAGATCCGCCAGGGTCCTATGGCTACACCTTC.

V and J are TRBV10-3 and TRBJ1-1, with 9 bases matching TRBD1. Germline CDR1 and CDR2: ENHRY and SYGVKD. J gave up 5 bases and V 0 bases, and 4 bases lay outside the gene matches. CDR3 size: 15 residues. This CDR3 reads CAISESPTGGTEAFF. CDR3 DNA: TGTGCCATCAGTGAGTCCCCGACAGGGGGAACTGAAGCTTTCTTT.

The chain has TRBV4-3 and TRBJ1-2, with D uncertain. CDR3 length equals 15 residues. The germline V and J ends were trimmed by 0 bases and 8 bases, with 16 bases remaining between them. Germline CDR1 reads LGHNA; CDR2 reads YSLEER. The CDR3, as DNA: TGCGCCAGCAGCCAAGATCGGAACTCTCCCGGAGGCTACACCTTC. This codes for CASSQDRNSPGGYTF.

The chain links TRBV3-1 (or the pseudogene TRBV3-2) to TRBJ2-1; D is unclear. Germline CDR1 LGHDT, CDR2 YNNKEL (reference sequence). V gave up 1 base and J gave up 8 bases, with 6 bases separating them. The CDR3 runs to 12 residues. The CDR3 here is CASSQVQHEQFF. CDR3 nucleotides: TGTGCCAGCAGCCAAGTACAGCATGAGCAGTTCTTC.

The chain recombines TRBV27 with TRBJ1-1; D is ambiguous. V was cut by 8 bases and J by 0 bases, with 16 bases left in between. This CDR3 has 15 amino acids. Germline CDR1 reads MNHEY; CDR2 reads SMNVEV (reference sequence). CDR3 DNA: TGTGCCAGCTCCCGTCGGGCCACCATGAACACTGAAGCTTTCTTT. Its translation is CASSRRATMNTEAFF.

The chain links TRBV6-4 to TRBJ2-7, with D uncertain. The CDR3 extends over 14 amino acids. V was cut by 6 bases and J by 5 bases, with 17 bases left in between. CDR1 is MRHNA and CDR2 is SNTAGT in the germline V gene. CDR3 protein: CASRARDSRDEQYF. As DNA, the CDR3 is TGTGCCAGCAGGGCCCGAGACTCCCGGGACGAGCAGTACTTC.

J is TRBJ1-2 and V is TRBV19, with D perhaps TRBD1 (5 bases). There are 11 residues in the CDR3. V lost 5 bases and J lost 7, with 8 bases in between. Germline assignment: CDR1 LNHDA and CDR2 SQIVND (reference sequence). Here the CDR3 reads CASSDSGGYTF. Written as DNA, the CDR3 is TGTGCCAGTAGTGACAGCGGTGGCTACACCTTC.

This chain links TRBV10-3 with TRBJ1-5, with 7 bases that match TRBD1. Germline lookup yields CDR1 ENHRY and CDR2 SYGVKD. Trimming cost V 3 bases and J 2 bases; bases outside gene matches: 4. The CDR3 contains 15 residues. The CDR3 DNA is TGTGCCATCAGTGATTCAGGGGGGGGCAATCAGCCCCAGCATTTT. The encoded protein is CAISDSGGGNQPQHF.

CDR3 sequence reads: CAWSGQRLNYGYTF. The DNA for the CDR3 is TGTGCCTGGAGTGGACAGCGCTTAAACTATGGCTACACCTTC. This sequence joins TRBV30 and TRBJ1-2; possible D gene TRBD1, 5 bases. The germline V and J ends were trimmed by 1 base and 2 bases, with 11 bases remaining between them. This CDR3 has 14 residues. Germline loops: CDR1 GTSNPN, CDR2 SVGIG (reference sequence).

The chain couples TRBV4-2 to TRBJ2-1; 8 bases are shared with TRBD2. J lost 3 bases, V lost 1 base, and 2 bases had no gene match. The CDR3 covers 15 residues. CDR1 and CDR2 from the germline V gene are LGHNA and YNFKEQ. The CDR3 reads CASSQVLADYNEQFF. The CDR3 DNA reads as TGTGCCAGCAGCCAAGTACTAGCGGACTACAATGAGCAGTTCTTC.

The chain couples TRBV5-1 to TRBJ2-7, with D possibly TRBD1 on 6 matching bases. Germline-derived CDR1 and CDR2 are SGHRS and YFSETQ. Trimming stripped 0 bases from V and 2 bases from J, with 9 bases between. The CDR3 loop spans 14 amino acids. The CDR3, as DNA: TGCGCCAGCAGCTTGGGGGACACCGCCTACGAGCAGTACTTC. Translated: CASSLGDTAYEQYF.

V gene TRBV5-6 combines with J gene TRBJ2-3; D gene unclear. V shed 5 bases and J shed 1 base, with 5 bases lying between them. Per the germline V gene, CDR1 is SGHDT and CDR2 is YYEEEE. CDR3 length: 12 amino acids. DNA for the CDR3: TGTGCCAGCAGGGTTGGCACAGATACGCAGTATTTT. It yields the protein CASRVGTDTQYF.

This chain connects TRBV1 to TRBJ2-1; the D segment call TRBD2 is taken from the table without a DNA check. TRBV1 is deemed a pseudogene. CDR3 length: 19 residues. CDR3 nucleotides: TGCACCAGCAGCCAAGATGGGGGACTAGCGCCGAGCTCCTACAATGAGCAGTTCTTC. This codes for CTSSQDGGLAPSSYNEQFF.

DNA for the CDR3: TGTGCCAGCAGCACCCCACGTGGGGATGGCTACACCTTC. Translation gives CASSTPRGDGYTF. This rearrangement joins TRBV21-1 to TRBJ1-2. TRBV21-1 is recorded as a pseudogene. This CDR3 is 13 amino acids long.

The chain uses TRBV14 and TRBJ2-1; possibly TRBD2 for D (5 bases). This CDR3 spans 14 amino acids. Germline V gene data show CDR1 as SGHDN and CDR2 as FVKESK. The germline V and J ends were trimmed by 4 bases and 4 bases, with 11 bases remaining between them. The CDR3 nucleotides read TGTGCCAGCAGCCCTCCCGGCGGGTACAATGAGCAGTTCTTC. Translated: CASSPPGGYNEQFF.

The V call is TRBV7-9, the J call TRBJ1-1, with 8 bases fitting TRBD1. The CDR3 has 14 amino acids. Germline V gene lookup returns CDR1 SEHNR and CDR2 FQNEAQ (reference sequence). With V trimmed by 5 bases and J by 4 bases, 6 bases remained unmatched. This CDR3 is CASSPGQVGTEAFF. The DNA of the CDR3 is TGTGCCAGCAGCCCGGGACAGGTTGGCACTGAAGCTTTCTTT.

This clone showed up just once. The chain is built from TRBV5-8 and TRBJ2-2; no definite D call. CDR1 is SGHTS, CDR2 YDEGEE, per germline. The CDR3 length is 14 residues. Trimming left V 4 bases short and J 0 bases short, with 7 bases between. Here the CDR3 DNA reads TGTGCCAGCAGCGTACGGGCGAACACCGGGGAGCTGTTTTTT. Translated: CASSVRANTGELFF.

This clone was detected once. The chain recombines TRBV3-1 (or the pseudogene TRBV3-2) with TRBJ2-7; 10 bases match TRBD1. Germline V gene sequence: CDR1 LGHDT, CDR2 YNNKEL (reference sequence). This CDR3 is built from 16 residues. Trimming took 1 base from V and 3 from J; bases not matched to a gene: 6. The CDR3, as DNA: TGTGCCAGCAGCCAAGCCGGGACAGGGGTCCTCTACGAGCAGTACTTC. This translates into CASSQAGTGVLYEQYF.

The J gene is TRBJ2-1, the V gene TRBV7-2; no clear D. This CDR3 contains 11 residues. Trimming took 1 base from V and 9 from J, leaving 4 bases between them. Germline CDR1 is SGHTA and CDR2 is FQGNSA. In DNA form, the CDR3 reads TGTGCCAGCAGCTTAGGAGGTGAGCAGTTCTTC. Translated: CASSLGGEQFF.

V is TRBV6-5 and J is TRBJ2-2, with D tentatively TRBD1 or TRBD2 (5 bases each). Trimming removed 10 bases at V and 5 bases at J, with 11 bases between. Germline values: CDR1 MNHEY, CDR2 SVGAGI. The CDR3 length is 12 residues. The DNA for the CDR3 is TGTGCCACGTCTGAGGGGACCGGGGAGCTGTTTTTT. This gives the protein CATSEGTGELFF.